Following are 4 T cell receptor beta chains from one sample sequenced in a study of beta chain features in type 1 diabetes. The authors reverse transcribed all of the isolated RNA, so sequencing captured expressed TCRB transcripts. Some clones are missing from TCRdb's copy, which holds only in-frame ones; the method was immunoSEQ multiplex PCR. The data contain some 99,000 clones, 40% of them singletons. The sequenced sample consisted of stem cell memory CD4+ T cells from blood. All receptors come from a woman younger than 35 in good health.

This chain uses TRBV21-1 with TRBJ2-7; TRBD2 reflects the table's D call only, with no check against the DNA. TRBV21-1 is assigned pseudogene status. The CDR3 loop spans 15 amino acids. This chain's CDR3 is CASSKAAEKSYEQYF. CDR3 DNA: TGTGCCAGCAGCAAAGCCGCGGAGAAATCCTACGAGCAGTACTTC.

This clone was counted only a few times. This chain uses TRBV30 with TRBJ2-1; 13 nucleotides match TRBD2. The trim removed 2 bases at V and 7 bases at J, leaving 8 bases unmatched. Germline V gene sequence: CDR1 GTSNPN, CDR2 SVGIG (reference sequence). This CDR3 spans 16 amino acids. CDR3 in DNA: TGTGCCTGGAGTCCCCGGACTAGCGGGAGTCGTAATGAGCAGTTCTTC. Translation gives CAWSPRTSGSRNEQFF. The full variable domain, rest sourced from reference TRBV30 and TRBJ2-1, is SQTIHQWPATLVQPVGSPLSLECTVEGTSNPNLYWYRQAAGRGLQLLFYSVGIGQISSEVPQNLSASRPQDRQFILSSKKLLLSDSGFYLCAWSPRTSGSRNEQFFGPGTRLTVL.

V usage is TRBV18 and J usage is TRBJ2-5; D gene uncertain. Germline V CDR1 and CDR2: KGHSH, LQKENI. The CDR3 sequence is 13 residues long. V gave up 2 bases and J gave up 0 bases, with 4 bases separating them. Here the CDR3 reads CASSPRDQETQYF. CDR3 nucleotide sequence: TGTGCCAGCTCACCAAGAGACCAAGAGACCCAGTACTTC.

This CDR3 reads CASSSQGIYQPQHF. CDR3 sequence (DNA): TGTGCCAGTAGTAGCCAGGGGATCTATCAGCCCCAGCATTTT. The chain couples TRBV19 to TRBJ1-5, with D perhaps matching TRBD1 (6 bases). This CDR3 is 14 amino acids long. Germline V gene data show CDR1 as LNHDA and CDR2 as SQIVND (reference sequence). V lost 4 bases and J 5 bases, leaving 12 bases between the germline ends.